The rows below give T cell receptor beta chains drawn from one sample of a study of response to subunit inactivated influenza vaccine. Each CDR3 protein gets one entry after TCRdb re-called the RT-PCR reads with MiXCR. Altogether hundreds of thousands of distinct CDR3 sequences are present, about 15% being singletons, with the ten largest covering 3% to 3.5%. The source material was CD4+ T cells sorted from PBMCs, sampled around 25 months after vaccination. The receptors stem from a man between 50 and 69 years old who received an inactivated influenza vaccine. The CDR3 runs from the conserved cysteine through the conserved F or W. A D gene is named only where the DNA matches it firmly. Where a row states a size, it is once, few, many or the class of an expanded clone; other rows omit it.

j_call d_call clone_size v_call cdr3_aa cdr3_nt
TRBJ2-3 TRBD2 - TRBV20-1 CSARDPAGTSADTQYF TGCAGTGCTAGAGATCCTGCCGGGACTAGTGCAGATACGCAGTATTTT
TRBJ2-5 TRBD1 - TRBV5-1 CASSLATRTGGGETQYF TGCGCCAGCAGCTTGGCAACACGGACAGGGGGCGGGGAGACCCAGTACTTC
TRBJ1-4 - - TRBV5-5 CASSFMPGALTNEKLFF TGTGCCAGCAGCTTTATGCCGGGGGCGCTTACTAATGAAAAACTGTTTTTT
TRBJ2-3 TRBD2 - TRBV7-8 CASSFLAGPSTDTQYF TGTGCCAGCAGCTTCTTAGCGGGTCCCAGCACAGATACGCAGTATTTT
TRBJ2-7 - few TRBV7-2 CASRAGSIYEQYF TGTGCCAGCAGAGCCGGGTCAATCTACGAGCAGTACTTC
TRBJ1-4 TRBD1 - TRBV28 CASSSPTGSGEKLFF TGTGCCAGCAGTTCGCCGACAGGGTCGGGTGAAAAACTGTTTTTT
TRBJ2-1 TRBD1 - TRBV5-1 CASSFGQAHNEQFF TGCGCCAGCAGCTTCGGACAGGCTCACAATGAGCAGTTCTTC
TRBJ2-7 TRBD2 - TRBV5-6 CASSGQLAGHYEQYF TGTGCCAGCAGCGGCCAACTAGCGGGACACTACGAGCAGTACTTC
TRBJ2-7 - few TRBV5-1 CATSQTGQYEQYF TGCGCCACCAGTCAGACAGGCCAATACGAGCAGTACTTC
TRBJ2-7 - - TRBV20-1 CSARDLEQYF TGCAGTGCTAGAGATCTCGAGCAGTACTTC
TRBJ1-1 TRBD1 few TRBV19 CASSPPGQGVTEAFF TGTGCCAGTAGTCCTCCCGGACAGGGTGTTACTGAAGCTTTCTTT
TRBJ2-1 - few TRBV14 CASSQDISAYNEQFF TGTGCCAGCAGCCAAGATATTTCAGCCTACAATGAGCAGTTCTTC
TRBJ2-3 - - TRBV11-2 CASSLAYGTDTQYF TGTGCCAGCAGCTTAGCTTATGGGACAGATACGCAGTATTTT
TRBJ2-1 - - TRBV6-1 CASSPGGGYGEQFF TGTGCCAGCAGCCCGGGTGGTGGATACGGTGAGCAGTTCTTC
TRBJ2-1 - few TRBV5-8 CASSLYFSSYNEQFF TGTGCCAGCAGCTTGTACTTTAGCTCCTACAATGAGCAGTTCTTC
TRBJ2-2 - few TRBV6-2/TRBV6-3 CASSYPTRLRWDTGELFF TGTGCCAGCAGTTACCCCACACGGCTCAGGTGGGACACCGGGGAGCTGTTTTTT
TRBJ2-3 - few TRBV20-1 CSARGSGDPSTPPDTQYF TGCAGTGCTAGAGGTAGCGGAGACCCAAGTACCCCCCCAGATACGCAGTATTTT
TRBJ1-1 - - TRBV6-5 CASSYGFGNTEAFF TGTGCCAGCAGTTACGGGTTCGGAAACACTGAAGCTTTCTTT
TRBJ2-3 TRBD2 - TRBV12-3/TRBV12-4 CASSPRLAGAGVADTQYF TGTGCCAGCAGTCCCCGACTAGCGGGGGCCGGGGTGGCAGATACGCAGTATTTT
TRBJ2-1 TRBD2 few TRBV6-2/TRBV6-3 CASSYSPGLAGFRYNEQFF TGTGCCAGCAGTTACTCACCGGGACTAGCGGGCTTCCGGTACAATGAGCAGTTCTTC
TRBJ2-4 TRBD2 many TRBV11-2 CASSFGLAGVGAKNIQYF TGTGCCAGCAGCTTTGGACTAGCGGGGGTAGGAGCCAAAAACATTCAGTACTTC
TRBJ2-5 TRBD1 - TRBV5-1 CASSLSPTGAQETQYF TGCGCCAGCAGCTTGTCCCCGACAGGGGCGCAAGAGACCCAGTACTTC
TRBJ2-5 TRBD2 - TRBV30 CAWSLTSGEAQYF TGTGCCTGGAGCCTGACTAGCGGGGAAGCCCAGTACTTC
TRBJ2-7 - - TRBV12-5 CASGLLQDYEQYF TGTGCTAGTGGTTTGCTTCAGGACTACGAGCAGTACTTC
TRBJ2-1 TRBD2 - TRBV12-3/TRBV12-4 CASRTRESSYNEQFF TGTGCCAGCAGAACGCGGGAGAGCTCCTACAATGAGCAGTTCTTC
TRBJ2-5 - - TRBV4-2 CASSQREAKETQYF TGTGCCAGCAGCCAAAGGGAGGCTAAAGAGACCCAGTACTTC
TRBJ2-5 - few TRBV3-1 CASRMYQETQYF TGTGCCAGCAGGATGTACCAAGAGACCCAGTACTTC
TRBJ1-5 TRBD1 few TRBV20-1 CSARGTVDQPQHF TGCAGTGCTCGTGGGACAGTCGATCAGCCCCAGCATTTT
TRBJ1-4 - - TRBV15 CATSRDTMRGEKLFF TGTGCCACCAGCAGAGATACGATGAGGGGAGAAAAACTGTTTTTT
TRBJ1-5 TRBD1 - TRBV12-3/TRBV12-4 CASSLTSGGDNQPQHF TGTGCCAGCAGTTTGACCTCAGGGGGCGACAATCAGCCCCAGCATTTT
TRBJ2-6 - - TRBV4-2 CASSPRALGGSGANVLTF TGTGCCAGCAGCCCGCGGGCTCTGGGGGGTTCTGGGGCCAACGTCCTGACTTTC
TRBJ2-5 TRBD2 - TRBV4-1 CASSLLPSGVQETQYF TGCGCCAGCAGCCTACTACCTAGCGGGGTACAAGAGACCCAGTACTTC
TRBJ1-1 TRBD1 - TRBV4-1 CASSQDNRGGTEAFF TGCGCCAGCAGCCAAGACAACAGGGGCGGCACTGAAGCTTTCTTT
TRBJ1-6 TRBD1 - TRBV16 CASSPSRDRGGSPLHF TGTGCCAGCAGCCCCTCCCGGGACAGGGGTGGTTCACCCCTCCACTTT
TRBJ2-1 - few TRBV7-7 CASSLSTNSYNEQFF TGTGCTAGCAGCTTAAGTACGAACTCCTACAATGAGCAGTTCTTC
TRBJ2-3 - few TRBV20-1 CSARGQVTDTQYF TGCAGTGCTAGAGGGCAGGTCACAGATACGCAGTATTTT
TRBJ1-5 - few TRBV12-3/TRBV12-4 CASRAGNQPQHF TGTGCCAGCAGGGCAGGGAATCAGCCCCAGCATTTT
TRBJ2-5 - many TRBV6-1 CASSEQGTQETQYF TGTGCCAGCAGTGAACAGGGTACCCAAGAGACCCAGTACTTC
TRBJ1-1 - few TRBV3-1 CASSRTGEAEAFF TGTGCCAGCAGCAGGACCGGGGAGGCTGAAGCTTTCTTT
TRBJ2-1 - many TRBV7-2 CASSLVIGADNEQFF TGTGCCAGCAGCTTAGTTATCGGGGCAGACAATGAGCAGTTCTTC
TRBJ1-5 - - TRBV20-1 CSARDFVRGDQPQHF TGCAGTGCTAGAGACTTTGTGAGGGGGGATCAGCCCCAGCATTTT